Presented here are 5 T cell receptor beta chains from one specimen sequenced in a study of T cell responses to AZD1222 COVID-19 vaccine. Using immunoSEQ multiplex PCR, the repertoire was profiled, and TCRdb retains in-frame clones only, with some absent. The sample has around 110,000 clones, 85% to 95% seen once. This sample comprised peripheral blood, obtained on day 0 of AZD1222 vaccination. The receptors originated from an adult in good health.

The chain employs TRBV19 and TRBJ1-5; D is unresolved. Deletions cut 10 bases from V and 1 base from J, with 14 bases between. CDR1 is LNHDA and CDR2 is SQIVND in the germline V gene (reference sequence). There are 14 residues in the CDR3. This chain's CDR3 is CATRGSGSNQPQHF. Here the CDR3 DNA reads TGTGCCACTCGGGGAAGCGGCAGCAATCAGCCCCAGCATTTT.

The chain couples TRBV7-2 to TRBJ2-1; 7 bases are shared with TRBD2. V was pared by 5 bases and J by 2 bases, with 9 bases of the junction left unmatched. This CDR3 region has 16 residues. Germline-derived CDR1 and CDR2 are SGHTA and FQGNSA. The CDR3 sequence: CASSLTGGTTYNEQFF. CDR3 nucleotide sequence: TGTGCCAGCAGCCTCACTGGTGGGACTACCTACAATGAGCAGTTCTTC.

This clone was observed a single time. The CDR3 DNA is TGTGCCAGCAGCTTGCCTGAATACAATGAGCAGTTCTTC. This gives the protein CASSLPEYNEQFF. This rearrangement joins TRBV5-6 to TRBJ2-1, with D unresolved. V lost 1 base, J lost 4 bases, and 6 bases lay in between. This CDR3 has 13 amino acids. Looked up from germline, CDR1 is SGHDT and CDR2 is YYEEEE.

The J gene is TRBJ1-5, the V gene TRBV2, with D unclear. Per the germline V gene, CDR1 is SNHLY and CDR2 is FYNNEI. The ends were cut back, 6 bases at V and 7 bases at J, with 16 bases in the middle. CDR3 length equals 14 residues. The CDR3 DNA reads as TGTGCCAGCAGCCACCCCGCGCTCAACCAGCCCCAGCATTTT. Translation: CASSHPALNQPQHF.

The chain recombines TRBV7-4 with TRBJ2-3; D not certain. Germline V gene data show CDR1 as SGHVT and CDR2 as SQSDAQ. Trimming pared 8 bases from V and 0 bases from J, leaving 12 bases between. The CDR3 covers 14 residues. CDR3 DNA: TGTGCCAGCGTTCCCCTTGGGAGCACAGATACGCAGTATTTT. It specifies CASVPLGSTDTQYF.